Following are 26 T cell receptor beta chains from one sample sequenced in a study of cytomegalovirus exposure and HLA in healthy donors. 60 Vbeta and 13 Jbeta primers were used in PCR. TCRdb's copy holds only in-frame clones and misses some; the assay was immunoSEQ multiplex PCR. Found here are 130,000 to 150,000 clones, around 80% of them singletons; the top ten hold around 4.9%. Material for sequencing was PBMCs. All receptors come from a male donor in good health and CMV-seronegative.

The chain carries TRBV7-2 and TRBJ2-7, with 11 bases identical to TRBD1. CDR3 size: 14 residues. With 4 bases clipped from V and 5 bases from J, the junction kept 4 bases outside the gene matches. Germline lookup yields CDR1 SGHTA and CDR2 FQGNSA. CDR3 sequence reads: CASSSWDRGNEQYF. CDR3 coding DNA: TGTGCCAGCAGCTCTTGGGACAGGGGGAACGAGCAGTACTTC.

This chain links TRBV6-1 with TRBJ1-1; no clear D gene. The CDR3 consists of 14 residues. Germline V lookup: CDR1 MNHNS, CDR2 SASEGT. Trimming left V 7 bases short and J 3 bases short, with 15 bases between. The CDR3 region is CASKEGSRDTEAFF. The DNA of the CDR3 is TGTGCCAGCAAAGAAGGGAGCCGGGACACTGAAGCTTTCTTT.

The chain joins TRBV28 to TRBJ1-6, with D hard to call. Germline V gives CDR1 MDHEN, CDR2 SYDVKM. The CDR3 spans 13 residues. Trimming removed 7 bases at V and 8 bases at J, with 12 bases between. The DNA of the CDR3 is TGTGCCAGCACCCTAAGCCGGGATTCACCCCTCCACTTT. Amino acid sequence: CASTLSRDSPLHF.

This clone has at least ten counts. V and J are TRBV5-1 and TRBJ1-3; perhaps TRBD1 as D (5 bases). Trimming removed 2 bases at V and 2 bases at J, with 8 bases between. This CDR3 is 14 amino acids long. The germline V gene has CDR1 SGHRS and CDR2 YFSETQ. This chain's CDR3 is CASSFSGPGNTIYF. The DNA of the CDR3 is TGCGCCAGCAGCTTTTCAGGGCCTGGAAACACCATATATTTT.

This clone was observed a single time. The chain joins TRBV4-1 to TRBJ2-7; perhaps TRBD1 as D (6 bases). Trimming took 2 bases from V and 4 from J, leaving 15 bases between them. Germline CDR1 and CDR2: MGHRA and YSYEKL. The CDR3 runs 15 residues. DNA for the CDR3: TGCGCCAGCAGCCAATTCCCAGCAGGGGAGTACGAGCAGTACTTC. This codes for CASSQFPAGEYEQYF.

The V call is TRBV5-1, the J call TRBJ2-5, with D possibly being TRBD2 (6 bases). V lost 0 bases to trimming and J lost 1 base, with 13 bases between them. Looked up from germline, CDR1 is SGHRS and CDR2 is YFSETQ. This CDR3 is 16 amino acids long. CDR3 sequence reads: CASSLGGRGLQETQYF. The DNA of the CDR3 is TGCGCCAGCAGCTTGGGGGGACGGGGACTCCAAGAGACCCAGTACTTC.

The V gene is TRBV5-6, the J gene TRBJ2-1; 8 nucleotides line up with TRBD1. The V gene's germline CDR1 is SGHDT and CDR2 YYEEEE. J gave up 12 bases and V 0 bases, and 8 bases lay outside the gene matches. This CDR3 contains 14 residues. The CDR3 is CASSLGRGLGGQFF. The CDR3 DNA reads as TGTGCCAGCAGCTTGGGCAGGGGGCTAGGAGGGCAGTTCTTC.

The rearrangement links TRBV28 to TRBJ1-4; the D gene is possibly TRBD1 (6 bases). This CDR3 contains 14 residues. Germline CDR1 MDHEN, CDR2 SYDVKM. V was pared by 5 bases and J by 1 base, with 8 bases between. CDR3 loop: CASSGRGTNEKLFF. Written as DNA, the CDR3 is TGTGCCAGCAGTGGCAGGGGAACTAATGAAAAACTGTTTTTT.

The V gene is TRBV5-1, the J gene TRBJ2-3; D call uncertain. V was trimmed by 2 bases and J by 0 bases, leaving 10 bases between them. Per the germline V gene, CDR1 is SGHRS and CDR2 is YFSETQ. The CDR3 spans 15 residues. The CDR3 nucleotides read TGCGCCAGCAGCTTTTCCAGGCCCAGCACAGATACGCAGTATTTT. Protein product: CASSFSRPSTDTQYF.

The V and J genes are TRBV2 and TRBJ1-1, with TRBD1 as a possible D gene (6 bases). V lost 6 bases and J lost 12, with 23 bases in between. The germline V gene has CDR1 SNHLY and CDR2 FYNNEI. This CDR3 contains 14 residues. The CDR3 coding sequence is TGTGCCAGCAGATTGACAGGACCTCGCGAAGGATCTTTCTTT. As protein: CASRLTGPREGSFF.

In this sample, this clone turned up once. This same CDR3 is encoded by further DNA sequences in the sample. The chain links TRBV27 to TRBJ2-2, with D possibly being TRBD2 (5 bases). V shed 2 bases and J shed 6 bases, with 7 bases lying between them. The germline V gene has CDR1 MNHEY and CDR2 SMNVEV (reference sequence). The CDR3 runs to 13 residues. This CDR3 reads CASSLEGAGELFF. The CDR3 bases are TGTGCCAGCAGTTTAGAGGGAGCCGGGGAGCTGTTTTTT.

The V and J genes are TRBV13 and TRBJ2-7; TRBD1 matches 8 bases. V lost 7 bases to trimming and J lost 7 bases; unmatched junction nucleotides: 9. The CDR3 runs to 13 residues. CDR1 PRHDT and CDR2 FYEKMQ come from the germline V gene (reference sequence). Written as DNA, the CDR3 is TGTGCCAGCACCGAAGACAGGGGTAGGGAGCAGTACTTC. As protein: CASTEDRGREQYF.

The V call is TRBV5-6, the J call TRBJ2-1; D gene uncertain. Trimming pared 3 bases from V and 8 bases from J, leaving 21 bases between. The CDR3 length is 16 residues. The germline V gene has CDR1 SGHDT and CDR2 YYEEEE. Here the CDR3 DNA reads TGTGCCAGCAGCTCCAGCAACGATGGGCCCTTCCATGAGCAGTTCTTC. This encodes CASSSSNDGPFHEQFF.

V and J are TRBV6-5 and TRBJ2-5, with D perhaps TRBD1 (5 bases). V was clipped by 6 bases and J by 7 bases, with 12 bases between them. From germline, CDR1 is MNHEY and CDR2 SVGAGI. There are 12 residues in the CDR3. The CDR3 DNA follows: TGTGCCAGCAGAGTGGGGCCAGGGACCCAGTACTTC. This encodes CASRVGPGTQYF.

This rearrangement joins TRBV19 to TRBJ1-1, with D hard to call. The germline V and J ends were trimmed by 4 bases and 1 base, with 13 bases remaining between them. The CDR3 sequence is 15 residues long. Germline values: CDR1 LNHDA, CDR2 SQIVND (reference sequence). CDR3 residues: CASSRPGGPNTEAFF. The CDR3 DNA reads TGTGCCAGTAGTAGGCCTGGAGGGCCGAACACTGAAGCTTTCTTT.

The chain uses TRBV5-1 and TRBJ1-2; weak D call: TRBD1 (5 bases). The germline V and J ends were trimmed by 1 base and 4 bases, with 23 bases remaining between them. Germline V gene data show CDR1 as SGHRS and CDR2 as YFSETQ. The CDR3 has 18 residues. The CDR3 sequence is CASSLPDSSPQDIYGYTF. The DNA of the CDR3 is TGCGCCAGCAGCTTGCCCGACAGTTCTCCCCAGGATATCTATGGCTACACCTTC.

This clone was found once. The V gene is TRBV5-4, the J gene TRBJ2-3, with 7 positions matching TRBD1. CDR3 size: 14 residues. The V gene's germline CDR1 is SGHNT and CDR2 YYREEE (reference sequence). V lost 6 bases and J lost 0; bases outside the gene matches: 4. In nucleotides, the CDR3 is TGTGCCAGCACCTCGGACAGGAGCACAGATACGCAGTATTTT. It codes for CASTSDRSTDTQYF.

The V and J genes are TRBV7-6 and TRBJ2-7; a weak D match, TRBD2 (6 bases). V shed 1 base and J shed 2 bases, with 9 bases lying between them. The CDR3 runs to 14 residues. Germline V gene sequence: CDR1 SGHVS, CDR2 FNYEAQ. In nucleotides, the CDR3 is TGTGCCAGCAGCTTAGAATCGGGGGCCTACGAGCAGTACTTC. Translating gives CASSLESGAYEQYF.

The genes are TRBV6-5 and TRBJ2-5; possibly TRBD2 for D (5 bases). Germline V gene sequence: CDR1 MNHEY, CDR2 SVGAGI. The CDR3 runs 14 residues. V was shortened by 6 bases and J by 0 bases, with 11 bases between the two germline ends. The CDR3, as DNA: TGTGCCAGCAGCCGGACTGCGTACCAAGAGACCCAGTACTTC. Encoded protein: CASSRTAYQETQYF.

The CDR3 sequence is CASSSTRQEPSNEKLFF. DNA for the CDR3: TGTGCCAGCAGCTCGACTCGACAGGAGCCGTCTAATGAAAAACTGTTTTTT. The chain is built from TRBV7-9 and TRBJ1-4; perhaps TRBD1 as D (6 bases). This CDR3 comprises 17 residues. V lost 4 bases, J lost 3 bases, and 18 bases lay in between. The germline V gene encodes CDR1 SEHNR and CDR2 FQNEAQ (reference sequence).

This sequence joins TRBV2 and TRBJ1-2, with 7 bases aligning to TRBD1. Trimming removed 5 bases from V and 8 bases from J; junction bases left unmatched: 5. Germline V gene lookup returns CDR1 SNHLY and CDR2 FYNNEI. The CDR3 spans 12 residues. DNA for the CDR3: TGTGCCAGCAGTAGTCAGGGGGAAGGCTACACCTTC. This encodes CASSSQGEGYTF. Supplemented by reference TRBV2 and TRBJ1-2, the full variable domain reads EPEVTQTPSHQVTQMGQEVILRCVPISNHLYFYWYRQILGQKVEFLVSFYNNEISEKSEIFDDQFSVERPDGSNFTLKIRSTKLEDSAMYFCASSSQGEGYTFGSGTRLTVV.

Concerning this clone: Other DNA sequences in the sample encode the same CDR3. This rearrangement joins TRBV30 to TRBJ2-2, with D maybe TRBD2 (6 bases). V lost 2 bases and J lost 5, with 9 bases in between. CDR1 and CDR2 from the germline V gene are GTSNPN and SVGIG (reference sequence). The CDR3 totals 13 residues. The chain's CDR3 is CAWSWGGTGELFF. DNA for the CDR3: TGTGCCTGGAGTTGGGGAGGAACCGGGGAGCTGTTTTTT.

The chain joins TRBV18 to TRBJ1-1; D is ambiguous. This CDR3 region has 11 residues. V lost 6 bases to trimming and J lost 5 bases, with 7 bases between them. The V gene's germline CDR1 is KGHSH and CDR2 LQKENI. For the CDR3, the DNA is TGTGCCAGCTCCCTACAGACTGAAGCTTTCTTT. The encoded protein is CASSLQTEAFF.

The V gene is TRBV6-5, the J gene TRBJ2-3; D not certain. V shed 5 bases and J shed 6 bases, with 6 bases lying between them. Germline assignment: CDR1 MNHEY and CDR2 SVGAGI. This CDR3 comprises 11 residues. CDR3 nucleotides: TGTGCCAGCAGTCGTGCGGATACGCAGTATTTT. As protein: CASSRADTQYF.

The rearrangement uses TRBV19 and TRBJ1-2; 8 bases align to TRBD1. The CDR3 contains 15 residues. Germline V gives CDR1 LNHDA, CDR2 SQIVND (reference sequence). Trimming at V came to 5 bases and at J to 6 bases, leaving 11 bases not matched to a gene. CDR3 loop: CASSAGGQGADGYTF. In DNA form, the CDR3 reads TGTGCCAGTAGTGCCGGCGGGCAGGGGGCGGATGGCTACACCTTC.

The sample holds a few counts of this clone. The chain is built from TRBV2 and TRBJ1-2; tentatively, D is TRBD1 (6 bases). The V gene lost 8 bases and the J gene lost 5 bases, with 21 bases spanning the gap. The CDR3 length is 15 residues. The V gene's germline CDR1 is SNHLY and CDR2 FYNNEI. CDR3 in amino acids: CASALPGTRSYGYTF. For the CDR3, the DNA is TGTGCCAGCGCGCTCCCCGGGACACGCTCGTATGGCTACACCTTC.